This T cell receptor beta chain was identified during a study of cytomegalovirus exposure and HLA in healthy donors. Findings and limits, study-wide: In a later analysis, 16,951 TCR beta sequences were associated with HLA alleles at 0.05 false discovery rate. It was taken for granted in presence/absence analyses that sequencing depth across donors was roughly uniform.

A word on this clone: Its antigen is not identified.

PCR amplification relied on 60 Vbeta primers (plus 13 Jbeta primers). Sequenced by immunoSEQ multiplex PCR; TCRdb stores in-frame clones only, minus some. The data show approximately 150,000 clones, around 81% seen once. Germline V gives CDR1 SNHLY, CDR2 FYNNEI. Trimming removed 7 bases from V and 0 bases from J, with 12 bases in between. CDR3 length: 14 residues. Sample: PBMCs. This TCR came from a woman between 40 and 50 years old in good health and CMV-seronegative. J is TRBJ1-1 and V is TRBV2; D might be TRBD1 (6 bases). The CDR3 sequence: CASNPTGMNTEAFF. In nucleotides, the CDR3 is TGTGCCAGCAACCCCACAGGGATGAACACTGAAGCTTTCTTT. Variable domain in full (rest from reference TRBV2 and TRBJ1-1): EPEVTQTPSHQVTQMGQEVILRCVPISNHLYFYWYRQILGQKVEFLVSFYNNEISEKSEIFDDQFSVERPDGSNFTLKIRSTKLEDSAMYFCASNPTGMNTEAFFGQGTRLTVV.